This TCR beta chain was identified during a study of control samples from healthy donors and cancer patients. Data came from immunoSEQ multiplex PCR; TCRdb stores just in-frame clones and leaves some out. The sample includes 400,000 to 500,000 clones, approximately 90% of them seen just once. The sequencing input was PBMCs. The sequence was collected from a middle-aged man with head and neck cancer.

Here the CDR3 DNA reads TGTGCCAGCTCACGCAGCCCGATGGGACAGTCGAACACTGAAGCTTTCTTT. Protein: CASSRSPMGQSNTEAFF. The chain uses TRBV18 and TRBJ1-1; 7 positions agree with TRBD1. In germline, CDR1 is KGHSH, CDR2 LQKENI. The CDR3 has 17 amino acids. The junction had 12 bases not matched to a gene; V was cut back by 4 bases and J by 1 base. The full variable domain, in which reference TRBV18 and TRBJ1-1 provide the parts outside the CDR3, is NAGVMQNPRHLVRRRGQEARLRCSPMKGHSHVYWYRQLPEEGLKFMVYLQKENIIDESGMPKERFSAEFPKEGPSILRIQQVVRGDSAAYFCASSRSPMGQSNTEAFFGQGTRLTVV.